The entry that follows covers one T cell receptor beta chain sequence. What it recognizes is unknown. The data are from a study of T cell repertoires in cytomegalovirus infection. Across the whole study: CMV infection plus the matching HLA type was flagged by public TCR beta signatures.

Study observations and caveats: Totalled public TCR beta family frequency picked out people who carried CMV plus the relevant HLA. In two of eight donors, the top clonotype was HLA-C-restricted CMV-specific.

The CDR3 length is 13 residues. The germline V gene encodes CDR1 DFQATT and CDR2 SNEGSKA (reference sequence). Trimming took 7 bases from V and 7 from J; bases not matched to a gene: 8. TCRdb called the reads again in MiXCR, with one record for every CDR3 protein. The table includes 68,000 or so distinct CDR3 sequences, 20% to 25% detected once. This TCR came from a human donor in good health (CMV status not recorded). Some clones in this sample may be carry-over from other donors' samples. Source material: PBMCs, sequenced either directly or after in vitro stimulation (not recorded which). The chain combines TRBV20-1 with TRBJ2-2; 8 bases are a match to TRBD1. CDR3 protein: CSVPTGVGGELFF. In DNA, the CDR3 is TGCAGTGTTCCGACAGGGGTTGGCGGGGAGCTGTTTTTT.